The clone carrying this T cell receptor beta chain was found many times. The antigen remains unidentified. CDR1 SGHRS and CDR2 YFSETQ come from the germline V gene. The CDR3 consists of 13 residues. V was cut by 5 bases and J by 9 bases, with 15 bases left in between. TCR beta CDR3 region amplification was performed from RNA transcripts. HTBI primers drove first-round RT-PCR of the TCR CDR3. TCRdb recomputed calls from the multiplex PCR reads with MiXCR, one row per CDR3 protein. Among 400,000 to 450,000 distinct CDR3 sequences listed, under 15% were seen once. The source of the sample is a study of T cells in Graves' hyperthyroidism and ophthalmopathy. Whole-study results and caveats: Progression to ophthalmopathy was predicted a median of about six months early. Researchers found most expanded thyroid clonotypes above 0.001 in blood as well. Stable hyperthyroidism was separated from ophthalmopathy by a model based on 13 V-J features.

Sequencing used blood. This clonotype was obtained from a man between 18 and 29 years old with Graves' ophthalmopathy. The chain combines TRBV5-1 with TRBJ2-4, with TRBD2 as a possible D gene (6 bases). The CDR3 DNA is TGCGCCAGCAGTTCAAGGGACGGGGGCATTCAGTACTTC. Its protein is CASSSRDGGIQYF.